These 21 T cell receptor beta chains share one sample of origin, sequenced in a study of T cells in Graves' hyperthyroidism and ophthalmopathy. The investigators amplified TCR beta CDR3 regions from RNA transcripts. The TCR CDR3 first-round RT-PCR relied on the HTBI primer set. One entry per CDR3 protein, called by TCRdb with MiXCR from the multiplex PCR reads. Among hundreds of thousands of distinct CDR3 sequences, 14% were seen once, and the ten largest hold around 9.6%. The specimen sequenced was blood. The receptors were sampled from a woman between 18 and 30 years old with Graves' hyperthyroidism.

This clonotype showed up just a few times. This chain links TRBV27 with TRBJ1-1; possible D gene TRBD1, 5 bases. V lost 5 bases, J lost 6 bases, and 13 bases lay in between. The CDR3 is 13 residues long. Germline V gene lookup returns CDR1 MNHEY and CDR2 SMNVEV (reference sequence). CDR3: CASSARVRSEAFF. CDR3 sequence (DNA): TGTGCCAGCAGTGCCAGGGTTCGGTCTGAAGCTTTCTTT.

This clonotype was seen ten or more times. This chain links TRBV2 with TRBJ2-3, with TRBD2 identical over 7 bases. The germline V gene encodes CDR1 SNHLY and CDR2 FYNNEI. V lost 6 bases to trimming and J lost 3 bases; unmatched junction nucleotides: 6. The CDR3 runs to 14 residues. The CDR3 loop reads CASSYGTKTDTQYF. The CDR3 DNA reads TGTGCCAGCAGCTACGGGACTAAGACAGATACGCAGTATTTT.

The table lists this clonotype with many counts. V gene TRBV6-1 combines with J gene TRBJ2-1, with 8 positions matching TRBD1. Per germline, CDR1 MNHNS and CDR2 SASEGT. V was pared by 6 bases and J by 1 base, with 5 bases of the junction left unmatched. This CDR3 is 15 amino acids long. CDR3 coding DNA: TGTGCCAGCAGCTCCGACAGGGGATCCTACAATGAGCAGTTCTTC. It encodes CASSSDRGSYNEQFF.

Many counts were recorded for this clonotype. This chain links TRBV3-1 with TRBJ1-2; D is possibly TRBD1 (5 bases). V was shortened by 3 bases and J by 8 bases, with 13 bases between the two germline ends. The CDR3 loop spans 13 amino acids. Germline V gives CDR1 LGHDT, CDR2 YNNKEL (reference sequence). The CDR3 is CASSHLDSNGYTF. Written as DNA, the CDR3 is TGTGCCAGCAGCCACCTAGACAGTAACGGCTACACCTTC.

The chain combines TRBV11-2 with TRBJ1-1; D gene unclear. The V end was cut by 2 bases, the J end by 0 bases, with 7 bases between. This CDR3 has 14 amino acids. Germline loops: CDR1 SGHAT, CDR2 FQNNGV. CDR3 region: CASSLILLNTEAFF. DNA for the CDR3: TGTGCCAGCAGCTTAATTCTGCTGAACACTGAAGCTTTCTTT.

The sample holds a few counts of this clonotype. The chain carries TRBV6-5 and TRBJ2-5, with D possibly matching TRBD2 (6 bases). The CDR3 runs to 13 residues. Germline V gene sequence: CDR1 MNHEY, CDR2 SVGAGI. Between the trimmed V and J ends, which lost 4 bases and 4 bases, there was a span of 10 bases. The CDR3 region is CASSCGTGETQYF. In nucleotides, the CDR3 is TGTGCCAGCAGTTGCGGGACGGGAGAGACCCAGTACTTC.

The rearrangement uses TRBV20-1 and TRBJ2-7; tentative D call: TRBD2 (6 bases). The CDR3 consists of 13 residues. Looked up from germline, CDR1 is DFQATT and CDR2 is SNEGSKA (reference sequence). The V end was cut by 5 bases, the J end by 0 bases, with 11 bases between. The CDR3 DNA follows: TGCAGTGCTTTGGCGGGGAGCTCCTACGAGCAGTACTTC. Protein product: CSALAGSSYEQYF.

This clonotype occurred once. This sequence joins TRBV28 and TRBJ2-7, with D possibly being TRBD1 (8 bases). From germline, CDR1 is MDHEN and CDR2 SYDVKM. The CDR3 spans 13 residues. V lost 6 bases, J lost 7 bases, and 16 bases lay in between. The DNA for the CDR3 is TGTGCCAGCAGCCAGGCACAGGGGGGGGAGCAGTACTTC. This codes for CASSQAQGGEQYF.

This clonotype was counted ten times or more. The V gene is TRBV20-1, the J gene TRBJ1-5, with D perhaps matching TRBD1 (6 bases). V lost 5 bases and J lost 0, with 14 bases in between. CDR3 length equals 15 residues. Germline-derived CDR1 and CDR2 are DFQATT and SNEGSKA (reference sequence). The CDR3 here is CSAPRTASSNQPQHF. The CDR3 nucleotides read TGCAGTGCTCCCCGGACAGCCTCTAGCAATCAGCCCCAGCATTTT.

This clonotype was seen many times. The CDR3 DNA follows: TGTGCCAGCAGCTTCTACCTGAACACCGGGGAGCTGTTTTTT. It specifies CASSFYLNTGELFF. The chain combines TRBV7-3 with TRBJ2-2; D is unresolved. CDR3 size: 14 residues. Germline V gives CDR1 SGHTA, CDR2 FQGTGA. V was pared by 3 bases and J by 1 base, with 6 bases between.

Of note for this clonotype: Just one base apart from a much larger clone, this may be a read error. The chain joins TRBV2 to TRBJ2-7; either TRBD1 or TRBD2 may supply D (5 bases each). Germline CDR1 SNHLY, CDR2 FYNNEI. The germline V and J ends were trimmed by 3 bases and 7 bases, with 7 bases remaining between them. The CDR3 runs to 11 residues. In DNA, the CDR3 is TGTGCCAGCAGTGAGGGACGTGAGCAGTACTTC. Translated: CASSEGREQYF. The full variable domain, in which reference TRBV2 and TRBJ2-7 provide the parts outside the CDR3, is EPEVTQTPSHQVTQMGQEVILRCVPISNHLYFYWYRQILGQKVEFLVSFYNNEISEKSEIFDDQFSVERPDGSNFTLKIRSTKLEDSAMYFCASSEGREQYFGPGTRLTVT.

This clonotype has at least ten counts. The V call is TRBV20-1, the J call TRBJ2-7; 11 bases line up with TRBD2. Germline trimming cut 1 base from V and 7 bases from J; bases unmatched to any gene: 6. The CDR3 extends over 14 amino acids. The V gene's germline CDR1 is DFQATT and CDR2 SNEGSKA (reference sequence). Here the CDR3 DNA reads TGCAGTGCTAGAGGGACTAGCGGGTCCCGGGAGCAGTACTTC. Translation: CSARGTSGSREQYF.

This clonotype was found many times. This CDR3 reads CAWSVSGPPQQYF. CDR3 bases: TGTGCCTGGAGTGTTTCTGGACCCCCCCAGCAGTACTTC. The chain employs TRBV30 and TRBJ2-7; D is unresolved. Trimming removed 0 bases from V and 8 bases from J, with 14 bases in between. The CDR3 sequence is 13 residues long. Germline CDR1 and CDR2: GTSNPN and SVGIG (reference sequence).

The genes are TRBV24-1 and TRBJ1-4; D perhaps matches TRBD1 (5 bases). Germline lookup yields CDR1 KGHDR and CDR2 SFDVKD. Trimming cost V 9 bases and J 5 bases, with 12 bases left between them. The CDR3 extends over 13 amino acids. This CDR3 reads CATAGTANEKLFF. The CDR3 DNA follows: TGTGCCACCGCCGGGACGGCCAATGAAAAACTGTTTTTT.

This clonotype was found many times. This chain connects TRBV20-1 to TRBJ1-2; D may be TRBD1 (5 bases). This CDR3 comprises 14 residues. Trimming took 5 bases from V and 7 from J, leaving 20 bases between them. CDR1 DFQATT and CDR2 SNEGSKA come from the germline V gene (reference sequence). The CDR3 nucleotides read TGCAGTGCTGGCGAGGGAGGTGGAAGGGGTGGCTACACCTTC. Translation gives CSAGEGGGRGGYTF.

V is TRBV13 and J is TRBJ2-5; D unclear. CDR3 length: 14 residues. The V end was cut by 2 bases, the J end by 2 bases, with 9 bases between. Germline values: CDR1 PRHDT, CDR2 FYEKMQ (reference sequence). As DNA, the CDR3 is TGTGCCAGCAGCTTAATCACCTCTCAAGAGACCCAGTACTTC. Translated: CASSLITSQETQYF.

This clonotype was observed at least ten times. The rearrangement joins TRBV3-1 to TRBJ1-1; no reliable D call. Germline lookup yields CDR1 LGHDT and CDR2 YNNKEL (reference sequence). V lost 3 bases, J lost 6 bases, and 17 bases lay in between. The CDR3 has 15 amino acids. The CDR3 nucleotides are TGTGCCAGCAGCCAGCTGAAATGGGGAACACCTGAAGCTTTCTTT. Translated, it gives CASSQLKWGTPEAFF.

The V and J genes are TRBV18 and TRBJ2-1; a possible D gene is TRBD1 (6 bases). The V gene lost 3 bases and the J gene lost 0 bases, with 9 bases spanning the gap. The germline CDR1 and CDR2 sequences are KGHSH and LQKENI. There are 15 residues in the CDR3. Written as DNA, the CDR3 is TGTGCCAGCTCACCTATGGGACACTCCTACAATGAGCAGTTCTTC. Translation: CASSPMGHSYNEQFF.

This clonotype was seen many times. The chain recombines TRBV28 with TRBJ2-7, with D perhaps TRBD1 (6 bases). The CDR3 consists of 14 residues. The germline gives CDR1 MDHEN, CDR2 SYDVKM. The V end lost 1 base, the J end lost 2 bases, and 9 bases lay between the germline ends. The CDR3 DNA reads TGTGCCAGCAGTTTATTCGACAGGCCCTACGAGCAGTACTTC. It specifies CASSLFDRPYEQYF.

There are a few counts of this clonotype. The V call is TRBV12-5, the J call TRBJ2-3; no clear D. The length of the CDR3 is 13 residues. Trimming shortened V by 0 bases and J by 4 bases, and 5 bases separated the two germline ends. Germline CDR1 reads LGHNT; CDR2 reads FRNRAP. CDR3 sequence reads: CASGLVYSDTQYF. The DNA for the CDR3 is TGTGCTAGTGGTTTGGTTTATTCAGATACGCAGTATTTT.

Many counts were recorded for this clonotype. CDR3 residues: CSASGRARVDEQFF. CDR3 DNA sequence: TGCAGTGCTAGCGGGAGGGCCAGGGTGGATGAGCAGTTCTTC. The chain uses TRBV20-1 and TRBJ2-1, with 8 bases fitting TRBD2. Germline lookup yields CDR1 DFQATT and CDR2 SNEGSKA (reference sequence). The junction had 9 bases not matched to a gene; V was cut back by 3 bases and J by 8 bases. The CDR3 totals 14 residues.